The entry that follows covers one T cell receptor (beta chain) sequence. These data come from a study of blood T cell repertoires in COVID-19. On the study more broadly: The United States, Italy and Spain provided the acute and convalescent COVID-19 samples. Sources were T cells, B-cell-depleted T cells, or PBMCs; the material itself was cDNA or gDNA.

Between the trimmed V and J ends, which lost 0 bases and 1 base, there was a span of 11 bases. The CDR3 spans 15 residues. Germline V gene data show CDR1 as SGDLS and CDR2 as YYNGEE. Original analysis: Reference gene primer amplification gave nucleated cell count estimates. The table came from immunoSEQ multiplex PCR; TCRdb's copy has only in-frame clones and leaves some out. D and trimming come from the DNA, and the V and J calls and clone size come from that table. The sample contains approximately 210,000 clones, over 70% of which appear only once. J is TRBJ2-7 and V is TRBV9; D might be TRBD1 (5 bases). The sequence derives from a woman aged 45-65 years with acute or convalescent COVID-19. The sample comprised peripheral blood. The CDR3 loop reads CASSVAPGQSYEQYF. The CDR3 DNA sequence: TGTGCCAGCAGCGTAGCCCCAGGGCAGTCCTACGAGCAGTACTTC.